This note documents a single T cell receptor (beta chain) sequence. Its antigen is still unknown. The source of the sample is a study of OX40 agonist ivuxolimab in advanced cancers. In the study overall: At 0.01 to 10 mg/kg, ivuxolimab was administered intravenously to patients every 2 weeks. Partial responses were achieved by three patients, one with hepatocellular carcinoma and two with cutaneous melanoma. Findings of the study overall: Both CD4+ and CD8+ T cell populations in blood had undergone clonal expansion by week 6 at 0.1 to 3.0 mg/kg. Certain nonresponders additionally had low normalized T-cell clonal expansion.

Germline V gene data show CDR1 as MNHNY and CDR2 as SVGAGI (reference sequence). This CDR3 contains 11 residues. The V end was cut by 5 bases, the J end by 8 bases, with 9 bases between. Clones were read by immunoSEQ multiplex PCR, and TCRdb kept only the in-frame ones, dropping some. The table has approximately 90,000 clones, about 85% seen once. This TCR was recovered from an adult with an advanced solid tumor such as melanoma, head and neck, liver or kidney cancer. The chain links TRBV6-6 to TRBJ1-2; weak D call: TRBD1 (5 bases). Sequenced material: CD4+ or CD8+ T cells sorted from blood, taken in a trial of the OX40 agonist ivuxolimab. In nucleotides, the CDR3 is TGTGCCAGCAGTCCCCGGGGCGGCTACACCTTC. Its protein product is CASSPRGGYTF.